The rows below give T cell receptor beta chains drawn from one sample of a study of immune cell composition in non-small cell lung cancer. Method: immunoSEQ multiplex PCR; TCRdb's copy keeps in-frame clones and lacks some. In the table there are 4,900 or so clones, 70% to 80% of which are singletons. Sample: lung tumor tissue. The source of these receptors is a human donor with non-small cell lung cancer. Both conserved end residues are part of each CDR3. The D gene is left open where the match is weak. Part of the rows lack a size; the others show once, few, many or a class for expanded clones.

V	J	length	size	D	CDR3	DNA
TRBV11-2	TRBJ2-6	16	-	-	CASSLGLSSGANVLTF	TGTGCCAGCAGCTTAGGGTTGAGCTCTGGGGCCAACGTCCTGACTTTC
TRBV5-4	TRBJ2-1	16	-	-	CASSDAPGLGRLEQFF	TGTGCCAGCAGCGACGCACCGGGACTGGGAAGGCTTGAGCAGTTCTTC
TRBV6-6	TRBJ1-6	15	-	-	CASSTSGLLGSPLHF	TGTGCCAGCAGTACATCAGGGTTATTGGGCTCACCCCTCCACTTT
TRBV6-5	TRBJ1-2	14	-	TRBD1	CASSRQGGRYGYTF	TGTGCCAGCAGCCGACAGGGCGGGCGCTATGGCTACACCTTC
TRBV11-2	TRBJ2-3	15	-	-	CASSLVRVGTDTQYF	TGTGCCAGCAGCTTAGTCAGGGTTGGCACAGATACGCAGTATTTT
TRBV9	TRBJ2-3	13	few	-	CASSVNFADTQYF	TGTGCCAGCAGCGTTAATTTTGCAGATACGCAGTATTTT
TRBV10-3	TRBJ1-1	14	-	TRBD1	CAISGIGTVSEAFF	TGTGCCATCAGTGGCATTGGGACAGTCTCTGAAGCTTTCTTT
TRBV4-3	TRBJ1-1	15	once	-	CASSQERDLNTEAFF	TGCGCCAGCAGCCAAGAGAGGGACTTGAACACTGAAGCTTTCTTT
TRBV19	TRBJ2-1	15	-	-	CASSLDSSSYNEQFF	TGTGCCAGTAGTTTGGACAGTTCCTCCTACAATGAGCAGTTCTTC
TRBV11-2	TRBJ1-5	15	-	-	CASSPRAGNNQPQHF	TGTGCCAGCAGCCCCAGGGCAGGGAACAATCAGCCCCAGCATTTT
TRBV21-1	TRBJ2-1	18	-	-	CASSFRGGLPRLNNEQFF	TGTGCCAGCAGCTTCCGCGGGGGACTCCCGCGCCTAAACAATGAGCAGTTCTTC
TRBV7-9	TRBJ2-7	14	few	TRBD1	CASSPYMDRSEQYF	TGTGCCAGCAGCCCCTATATGGACAGGTCCGAGCAGTACTTC
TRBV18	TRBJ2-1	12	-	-	CASSPPVGQQFF	TGTGCCAGCTCACCACCTGTTGGGCAGCAGTTCTTC
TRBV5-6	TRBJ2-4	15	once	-	CASSLEGGAKNIQYF	TGTGCCAGCAGCTTGGAAGGAGGCGCCAAAAACATTCAGTACTTC
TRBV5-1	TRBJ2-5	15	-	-	CASSLFSGVAETQYF	TGCGCCAGCAGTTTATTCTCAGGGGTGGCGGAGACCCAGTACTTC
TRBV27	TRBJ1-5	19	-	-	CASALRGGPPDYSNQPQHF	TGTGCCAGCGCACTCCGAGGGGGACCCCCGGATTATAGCAATCAGCCCCAGCATTTT